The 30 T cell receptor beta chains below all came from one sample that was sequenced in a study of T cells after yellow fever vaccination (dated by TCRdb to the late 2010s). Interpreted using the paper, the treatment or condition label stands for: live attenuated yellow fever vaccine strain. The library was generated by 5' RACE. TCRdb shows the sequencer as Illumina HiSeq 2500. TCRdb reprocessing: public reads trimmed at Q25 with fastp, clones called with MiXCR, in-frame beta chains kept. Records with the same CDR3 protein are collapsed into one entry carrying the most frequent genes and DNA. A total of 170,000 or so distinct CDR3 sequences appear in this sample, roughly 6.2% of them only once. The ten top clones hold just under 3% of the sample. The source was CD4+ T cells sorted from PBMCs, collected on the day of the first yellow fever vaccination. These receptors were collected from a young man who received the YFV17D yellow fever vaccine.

In nucleotides, the CDR3 is TGTGCCAGCAGTTCCCTAGCGGGGCGCACGTCCTACAATGAGCAGTTCTTC. Translation: CASSSLAGRTSYNEQFF. This sequence joins TRBV5-8 and TRBJ2-1, with 9 nucleotides matching TRBD2. From germline, CDR1 is SGHTS and CDR2 YDEGEE. V was clipped by 5 bases and J by 1 base; unmatched bases: 10. CDR3 length equals 17 residues.

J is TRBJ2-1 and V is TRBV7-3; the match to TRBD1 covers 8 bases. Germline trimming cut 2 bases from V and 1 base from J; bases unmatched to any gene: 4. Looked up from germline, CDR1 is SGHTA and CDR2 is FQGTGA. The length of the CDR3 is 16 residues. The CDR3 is CASSLQGAASYNEQFF. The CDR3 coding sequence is TGTGCCAGCAGCTTACAGGGGGCAGCTTCCTACAATGAGCAGTTCTTC.

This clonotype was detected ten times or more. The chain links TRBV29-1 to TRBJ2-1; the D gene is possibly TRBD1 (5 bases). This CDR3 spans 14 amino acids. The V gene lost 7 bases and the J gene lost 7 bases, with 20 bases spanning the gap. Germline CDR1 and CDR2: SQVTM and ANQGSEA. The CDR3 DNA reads TGCAGCGCCGAGGCCCAGGGAAGTGGGAATGAGCAGTTCTTC. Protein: CSAEAQGSGNEQFF.

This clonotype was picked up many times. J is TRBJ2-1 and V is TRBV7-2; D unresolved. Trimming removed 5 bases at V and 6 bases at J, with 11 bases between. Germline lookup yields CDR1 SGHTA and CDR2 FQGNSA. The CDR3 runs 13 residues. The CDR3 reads CASSPTARNEQFF. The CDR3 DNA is TGTGCCAGCAGCCCTACTGCGCGCAATGAGCAGTTCTTC.

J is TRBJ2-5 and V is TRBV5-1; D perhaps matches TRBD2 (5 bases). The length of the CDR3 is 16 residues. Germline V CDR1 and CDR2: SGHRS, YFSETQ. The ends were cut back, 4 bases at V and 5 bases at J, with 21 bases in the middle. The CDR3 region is CASSAMLGGGEETQYF. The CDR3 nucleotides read TGCGCCAGCAGCGCAATGCTAGGTGGAGGTGAGGAGACCCAGTACTTC.

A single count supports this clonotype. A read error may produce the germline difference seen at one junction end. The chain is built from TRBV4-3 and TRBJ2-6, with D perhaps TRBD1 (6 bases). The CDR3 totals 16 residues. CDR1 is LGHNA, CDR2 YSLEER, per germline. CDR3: CVSSQVTGPGANVLTF. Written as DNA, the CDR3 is TGCGTCAGCAGCCAAGTTACAGGGCCTGGGGCCAACGTCCTGACTTTC.

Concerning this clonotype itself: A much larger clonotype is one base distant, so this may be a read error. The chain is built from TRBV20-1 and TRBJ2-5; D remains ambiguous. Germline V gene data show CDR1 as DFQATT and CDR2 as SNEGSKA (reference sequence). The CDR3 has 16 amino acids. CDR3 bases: TGCAGTGCTAGAGATGTGCAGGAGCCCATACAAGAGACCCAGAACTTC. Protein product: CSARDVQEPIQETQNF.

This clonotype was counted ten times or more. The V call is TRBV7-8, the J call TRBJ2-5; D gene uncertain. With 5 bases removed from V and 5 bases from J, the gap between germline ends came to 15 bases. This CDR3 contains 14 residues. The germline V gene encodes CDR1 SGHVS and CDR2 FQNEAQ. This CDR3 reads CASSPEAFGETQYF. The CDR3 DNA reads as TGTGCCAGCAGCCCAGAAGCGTTTGGGGAGACCCAGTACTTC. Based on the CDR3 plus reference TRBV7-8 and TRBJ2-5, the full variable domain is GAGVSQSPRYKVAKRGQDVALRCDPISGHVSLFWYQQALGQGPEFLTYFQNEAQLDKSGLPSDRFFAERPEGSVSTLKIQRTQQEDSAVYLCASSPEAFGETQYFGPGTRLLVL.

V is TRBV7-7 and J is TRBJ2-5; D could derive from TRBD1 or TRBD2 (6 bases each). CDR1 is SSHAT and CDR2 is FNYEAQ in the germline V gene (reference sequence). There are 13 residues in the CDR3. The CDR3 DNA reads TGTGCTAGCGGATCGGGGGCACAAGAGACCCAGTACTTC. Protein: CASGSGAQETQYF.

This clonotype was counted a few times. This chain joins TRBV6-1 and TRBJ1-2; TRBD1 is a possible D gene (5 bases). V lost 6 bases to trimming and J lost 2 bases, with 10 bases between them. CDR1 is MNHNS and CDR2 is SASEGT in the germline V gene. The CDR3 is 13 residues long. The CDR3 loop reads CASSPGANYGYTF. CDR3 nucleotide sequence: TGTGCCAGCAGCCCCGGGGCGAACTATGGCTACACCTTC.

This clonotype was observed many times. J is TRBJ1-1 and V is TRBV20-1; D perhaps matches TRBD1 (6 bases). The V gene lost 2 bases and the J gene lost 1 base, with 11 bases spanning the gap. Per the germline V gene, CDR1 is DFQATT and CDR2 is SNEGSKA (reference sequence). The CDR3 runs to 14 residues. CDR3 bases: TGCAGTGCTAGACCAGGGGCTTCGAACACTGAAGCTTTCTTT. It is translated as CSARPGASNTEAFF.

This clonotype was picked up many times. The CDR3 reads CASSRRQGRETQYF. The DNA for the CDR3 is TGTGCCAGCAGTAGAAGACAGGGCCGCGAGACCCAGTACTTC. The chain joins TRBV6-1 to TRBJ2-5, with TRBD1 matching over 7 bases. Looked up from germline, CDR1 is MNHNS and CDR2 is SASEGT. The CDR3 runs 14 residues. After removal of 5 bases from V and 5 bases from J, the junction contained 8 bases not matched to a gene.

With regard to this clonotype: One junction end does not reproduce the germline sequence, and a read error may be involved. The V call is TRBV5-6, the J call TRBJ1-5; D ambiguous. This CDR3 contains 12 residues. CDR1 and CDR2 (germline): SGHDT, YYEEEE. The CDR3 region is CARSSRGQPQHF. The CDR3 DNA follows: TGTGCCAGAAGCTCCCGGGGACAGCCCCAGCATTTT. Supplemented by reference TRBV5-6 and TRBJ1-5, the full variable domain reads DAGVTQSPTHLIKTRGQQVTLRCSPKSGHDTVSWYQQALGQGPQFIFQYYEEEERQRGNFPDRFSGHQFPNYSSELNVNALLLGDSALYLCARSSRGQPQHFGDGTRLSIL.

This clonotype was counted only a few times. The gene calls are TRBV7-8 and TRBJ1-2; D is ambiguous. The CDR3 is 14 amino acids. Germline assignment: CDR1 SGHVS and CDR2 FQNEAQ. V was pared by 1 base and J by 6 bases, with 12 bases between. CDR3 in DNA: TGTGCCAGCAGCTTAGAACGGGAAGGCAATGGCTACACCTTC. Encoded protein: CASSLEREGNGYTF.

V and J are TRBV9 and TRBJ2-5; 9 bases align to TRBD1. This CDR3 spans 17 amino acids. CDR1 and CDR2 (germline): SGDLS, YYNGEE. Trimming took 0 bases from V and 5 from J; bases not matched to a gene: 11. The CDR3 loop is CASSVGWGTGLEETQYF. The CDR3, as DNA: TGTGCCAGCAGCGTAGGGTGGGGGACAGGGCTTGAGGAGACCCAGTACTTC.

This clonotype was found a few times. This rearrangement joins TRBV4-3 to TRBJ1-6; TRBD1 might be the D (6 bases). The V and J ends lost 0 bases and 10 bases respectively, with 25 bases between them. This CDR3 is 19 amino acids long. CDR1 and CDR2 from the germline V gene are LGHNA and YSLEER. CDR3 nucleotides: TGCGCCAGCAGCCAAGATGCGGCGCCAGGGGTTGGCCATTGGTCACCCCTCCACTTT. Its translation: CASSQDAAPGVGHWSPLHF.

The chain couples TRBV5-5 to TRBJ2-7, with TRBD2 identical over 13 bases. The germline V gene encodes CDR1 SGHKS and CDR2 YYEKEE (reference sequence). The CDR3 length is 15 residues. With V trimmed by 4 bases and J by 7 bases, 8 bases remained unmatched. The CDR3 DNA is TGTGCCAGCAGCATCGGGACTAGCGGGGAAAGGGAGCAGTACGTC. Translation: CASSIGTSGEREQYV.

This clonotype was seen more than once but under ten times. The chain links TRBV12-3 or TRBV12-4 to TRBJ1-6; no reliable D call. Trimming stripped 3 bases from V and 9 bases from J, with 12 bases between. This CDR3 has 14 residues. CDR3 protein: CASSLWGIGSPLHF. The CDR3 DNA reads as TGTGCCAGCAGTTTGTGGGGAATCGGTTCACCCCTCCACTTT.

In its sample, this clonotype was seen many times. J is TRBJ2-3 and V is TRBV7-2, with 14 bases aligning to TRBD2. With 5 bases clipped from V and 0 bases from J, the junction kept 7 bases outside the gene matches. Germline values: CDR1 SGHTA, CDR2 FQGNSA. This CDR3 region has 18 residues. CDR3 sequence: CASSGLAGGWGSTDTQYF. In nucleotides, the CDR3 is TGTGCCAGCAGCGGACTAGCGGGGGGTTGGGGAAGCACAGATACGCAGTATTTT.

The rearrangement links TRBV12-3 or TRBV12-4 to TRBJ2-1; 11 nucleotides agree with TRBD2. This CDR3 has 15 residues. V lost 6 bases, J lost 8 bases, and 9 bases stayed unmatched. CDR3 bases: TGTGCCAGCAGAAGTGTAGCGGGGGGGCCTTATGAGCAGTTCTTC. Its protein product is CASRSVAGGPYEQFF.

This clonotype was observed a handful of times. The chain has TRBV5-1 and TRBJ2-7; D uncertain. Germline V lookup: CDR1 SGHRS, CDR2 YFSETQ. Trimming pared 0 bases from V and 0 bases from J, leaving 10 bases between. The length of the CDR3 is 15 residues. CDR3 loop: CASSLVRTDSYEQYF. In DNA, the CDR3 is TGCGCCAGCAGCTTGGTCCGGACGGACTCCTACGAGCAGTACTTC.

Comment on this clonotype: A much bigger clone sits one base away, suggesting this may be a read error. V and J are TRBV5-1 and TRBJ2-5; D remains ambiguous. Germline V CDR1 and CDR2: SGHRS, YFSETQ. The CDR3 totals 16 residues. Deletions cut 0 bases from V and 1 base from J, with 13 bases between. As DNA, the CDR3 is TGCGCCAGCAGCTTGGGAGGTTTGAGGCCCCAAGAGACCCAGTACTTC. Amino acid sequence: CASSLGGLRPQETQYF.

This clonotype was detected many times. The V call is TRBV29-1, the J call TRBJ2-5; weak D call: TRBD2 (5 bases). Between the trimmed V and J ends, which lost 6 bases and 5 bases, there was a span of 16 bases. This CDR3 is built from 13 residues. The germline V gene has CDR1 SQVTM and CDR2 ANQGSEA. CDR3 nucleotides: TGCAGCGTCCGCGGAGGTCTGCTCGAGACCCAGTACTTC. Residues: CSVRGGLLETQYF.

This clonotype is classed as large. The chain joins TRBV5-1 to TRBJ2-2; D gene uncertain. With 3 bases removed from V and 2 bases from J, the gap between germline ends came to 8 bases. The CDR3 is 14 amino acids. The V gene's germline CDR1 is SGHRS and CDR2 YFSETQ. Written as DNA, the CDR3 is TGCGCCAGCAGCTCCCCCACAAACACCGGGGAGCTGTTTTTT. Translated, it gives CASSSPTNTGELFF.

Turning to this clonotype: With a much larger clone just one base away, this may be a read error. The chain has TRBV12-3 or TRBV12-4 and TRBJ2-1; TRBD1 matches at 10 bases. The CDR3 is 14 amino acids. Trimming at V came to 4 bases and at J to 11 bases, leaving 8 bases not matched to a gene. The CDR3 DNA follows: TGTGCCAGCAGTTGGCGACAGGGGGCCTATCAGCAGTTCTTC. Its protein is CASSWRQGAYQQFF.

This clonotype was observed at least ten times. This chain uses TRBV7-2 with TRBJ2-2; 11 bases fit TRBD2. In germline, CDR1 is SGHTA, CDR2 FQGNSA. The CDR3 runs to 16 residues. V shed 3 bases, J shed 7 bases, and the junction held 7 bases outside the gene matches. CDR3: CASSLTSGVEVGELFF. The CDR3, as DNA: TGTGCCAGCAGCTTGACTAGCGGGGTTGAGGTCGGGGAGCTGTTTTTT.

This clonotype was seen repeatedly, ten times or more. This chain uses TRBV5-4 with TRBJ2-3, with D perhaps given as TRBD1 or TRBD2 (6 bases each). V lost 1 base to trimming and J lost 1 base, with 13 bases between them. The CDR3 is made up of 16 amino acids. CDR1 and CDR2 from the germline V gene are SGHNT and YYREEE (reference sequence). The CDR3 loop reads CASSLRGAAGTDTQYF. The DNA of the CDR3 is TGTGCCAGCAGCTTGAGGGGGGCAGCGGGCACAGATACGCAGTATTTT.

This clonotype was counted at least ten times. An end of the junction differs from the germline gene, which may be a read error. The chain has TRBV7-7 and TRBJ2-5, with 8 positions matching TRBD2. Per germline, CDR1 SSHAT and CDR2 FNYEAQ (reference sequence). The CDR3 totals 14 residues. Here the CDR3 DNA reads TGTGCTAGCAGCTTAGGACTAGCCCAAGAGACCCAGTACTTC. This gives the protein CASSLGLAQETQYF.

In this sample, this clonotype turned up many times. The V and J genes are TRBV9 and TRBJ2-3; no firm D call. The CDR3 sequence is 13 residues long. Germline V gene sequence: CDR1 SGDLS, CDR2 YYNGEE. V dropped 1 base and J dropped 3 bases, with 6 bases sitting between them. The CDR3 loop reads CASSVPETDTQYF. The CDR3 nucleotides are TGTGCCAGCAGCGTACCTGAGACAGATACGCAGTATTTT. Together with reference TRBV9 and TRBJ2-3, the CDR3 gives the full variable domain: DSGVTQTPKHLITATGQRVTLRCSPRSGDLSVYWYQQSLDQGLQFLIQYYNGEERAKGNILERFSAQQFPDLHSELNLSSLELGDSALYFCASSVPETDTQYFGPGTRLTVL.

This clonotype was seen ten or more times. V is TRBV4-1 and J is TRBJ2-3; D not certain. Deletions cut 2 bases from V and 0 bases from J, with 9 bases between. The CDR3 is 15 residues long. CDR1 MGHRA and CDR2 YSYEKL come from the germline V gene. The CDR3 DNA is TGCGCCAGCAGCCAACGGCCCTCTAGCACAGATACGCAGTATTTT. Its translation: CASSQRPSSTDTQYF.